A single sample gave rise to the 13 T cell receptor beta chains below, sequenced in a study of technical replicates of blood from a few donors. Clones were sequenced by immunoSEQ multiplex PCR, and TCRdb holds only the in-frame ones, with some missing. The sample contains about 83,000 clones, just over 90% of which appear only once. The sequencing input was T cells isolated from PBMCs. The receptor set was obtained from a human donor in good health.

V usage is TRBV7-2 and J usage is TRBJ2-1; TRBD2 aligns across 11 bases. The trim removed 1 base at V and 0 bases at J, leaving 5 bases unmatched. Germline CDR1 SGHTA, CDR2 FQGNSA. This CDR3 is built from 18 residues. CDR3 in amino acids: CASSLVGLAASSYNEQFF. The CDR3 DNA reads as TGTGCCAGCAGCTTAGTGGGACTAGCGGCAAGCTCCTACAATGAGCAGTTCTTC.

The chain is built from TRBV6-5 and TRBJ1-1; D might be TRBD1 (5 bases). V gave up 6 bases and J gave up 0 bases, with 11 bases separating them. Per germline, CDR1 MNHEY and CDR2 SVGAGI. The CDR3 consists of 14 residues. The CDR3 nucleotides read TGTGCCAGCAGCCGGACACCCCTGAACACTGAAGCTTTCTTT. Its protein is CASSRTPLNTEAFF.

The chain carries TRBV5-5 and TRBJ2-5; no definite D call. The CDR3 covers 12 residues. V lost 1 base, J lost 3 bases, and 4 bases lay in between. Germline CDR1 SGHKS, CDR2 YYEKEE (reference sequence). The CDR3 spells CASSLIKETQYF. Here the CDR3 DNA reads TGTGCCAGCAGCTTGATAAAAGAGACCCAGTACTTC. The complete variable domain, with remaining parts taken from reference TRBV5-5 and TRBJ2-5, reads DAGVTQSPTHLIKTRGQQVTLRCSPISGHKSVSWYQQVLGQGPQFIFQYYEKEERGRGNFPDRFSARQFPNYSSELNVNALLLGDSALYLCASSLIKETQYFGPGTRLLVL.

The chain joins TRBV2 to TRBJ2-1; TRBD2 might be the D (6 bases). Germline V gives CDR1 SNHLY, CDR2 FYNNEI. Trimming took off 3 bases at V and 4 bases at J, with 22 bases between the two ends. This CDR3 is 18 amino acids long. CDR3 residues: CASSEGPRGRGPYNEQFF. CDR3 bases: TGTGCCAGCAGTGAGGGCCCCCGAGGGCGGGGACCTTACAATGAGCAGTTCTTC.

The chain uses TRBV27 and TRBJ2-7; 12 bases agree with TRBD2. The CDR3 is made up of 14 amino acids. The germline V gene has CDR1 MNHEY and CDR2 SMNVEV (reference sequence). Trimming at V came to 5 bases and at J to 4 bases, leaving 3 bases not matched to a gene. The CDR3 DNA reads TGTGCCAGCAGTCCCCTAGCGGGAGGGTACGAGCAGTACTTC. This translates into CASSPLAGGYEQYF.

The chain recombines TRBV9 with TRBJ2-2; 9 positions match TRBD2. The junction had 6 bases not matched to a gene; V was cut back by 0 bases and J by 6 bases. Germline V gene lookup returns CDR1 SGDLS and CDR2 YYNGEE. This CDR3 is 16 amino acids long. The CDR3 nucleotides are TGTGCCAGCAGCGTAGCCCGGCGGGAGGGGCCCGGGGAGCTGTTTTTT. Amino acid sequence: CASSVARREGPGELFF.

The rearrangement links TRBV30 to TRBJ1-5; 9 bases are shared with TRBD1. From germline, CDR1 is GTSNPN and CDR2 SVGIG (reference sequence). The trim removed 1 base at V and 6 bases at J, leaving 7 bases unmatched. The CDR3 covers 15 residues. Here the CDR3 reads CAWSAMDRGLQPQHF. CDR3 coding DNA: TGTGCCTGGAGTGCAATGGACAGGGGCCTTCAGCCCCAGCATTTT. Supplemented by reference TRBV30 and TRBJ1-5, the full variable domain reads SQTIHQWPATLVQPVGSPLSLECTVEGTSNPNLYWYRQAAGRGLQLLFYSVGIGQISSEVPQNLSASRPQDRQFILSSKKLLLSDSGFYLCAWSAMDRGLQPQHFGDGTRLSIL.

The chain uses TRBV7-6 and TRBJ1-4, with 9 bases lining up with TRBD1. Germline lookup yields CDR1 SGHVS and CDR2 FNYEAQ. CDR3 length: 14 amino acids. V dropped 4 bases and J dropped 8; count of bases not matched to a gene: 5. The CDR3 DNA reads TGTGCCAGCAGCTGGACAGGGGATGAAGAAAAACTGTTTTTT. This translates into CASSWTGDEEKLFF.

The rearrangement joins TRBV7-9 to TRBJ2-1; possible D gene TRBD2, 6 bases. Germline V CDR1 and CDR2: SEHNR, FQNEAQ (reference sequence). The CDR3 runs 12 residues. Trimming stripped 5 bases from V and 10 bases from J, with 12 bases between. CDR3 in amino acids: CASSRTGREQFF. The CDR3 region has the DNA TGTGCCAGCAGCCGGACCGGGAGAGAGCAGTTCTTC.

The J gene is TRBJ1-4, the V gene TRBV5-1; D gene ambiguous. This CDR3 has 14 residues. V was pared by 0 bases and J by 4 bases, with 7 bases between. Germline V gene lookup returns CDR1 SGHRS and CDR2 YFSETQ. CDR3 region: CASSLEQRNEKLFF. For the CDR3, the DNA is TGCGCCAGCAGCTTGGAGCAGCGTAATGAAAAACTGTTTTTT.

The CDR3 DNA is TGCGCCAGCAGCCAAGTAGAAGGCAATCAGCCCCAGCATTTT. It codes for CASSQVEGNQPQHF. The V and J genes are TRBV4-1 and TRBJ1-5; D unresolved. V was clipped by 1 base and J by 2 bases, with 6 bases between them. The CDR3 is 14 residues long. Germline CDR1 MGHRA, CDR2 YSYEKL.

The V and J genes are TRBV6-1 and TRBJ1-1, with D hard to call. The CDR3 contains 13 residues. Germline CDR1 MNHNS, CDR2 SASEGT. V was trimmed by 6 bases and J by 1 base, leaving 9 bases between them. The CDR3 DNA reads as TGTGCCAGCAGCTGGGGAGGGAACACTGAAGCTTTCTTT. It codes for CASSWGGNTEAFF.

The CDR3 region has the DNA TGTGCCAGCGGCTCTAGGACAGAGTCCTACGAGCAGTACTTC. This encodes CASGSRTESYEQYF. The rearrangement uses TRBV27 and TRBJ2-7, with D tentatively TRBD1 (6 bases). The V end lost 8 bases, the J end lost 1 base, and 15 bases lay between the germline ends. Looked up from germline, CDR1 is MNHEY and CDR2 is SMNVEV (reference sequence). The CDR3 loop spans 14 amino acids.